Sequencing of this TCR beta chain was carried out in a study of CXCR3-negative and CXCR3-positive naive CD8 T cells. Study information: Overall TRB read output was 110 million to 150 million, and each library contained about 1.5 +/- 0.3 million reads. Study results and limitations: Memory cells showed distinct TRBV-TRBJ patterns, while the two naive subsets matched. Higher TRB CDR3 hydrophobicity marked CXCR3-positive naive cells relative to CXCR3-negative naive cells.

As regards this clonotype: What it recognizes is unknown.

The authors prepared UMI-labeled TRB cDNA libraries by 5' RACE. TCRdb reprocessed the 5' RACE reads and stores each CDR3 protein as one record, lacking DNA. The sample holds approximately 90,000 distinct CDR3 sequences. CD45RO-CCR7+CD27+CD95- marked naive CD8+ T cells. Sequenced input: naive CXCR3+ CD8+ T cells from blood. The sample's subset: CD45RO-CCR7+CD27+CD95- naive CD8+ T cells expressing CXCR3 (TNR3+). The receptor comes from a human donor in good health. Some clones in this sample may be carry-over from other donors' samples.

The CDR3 loop is CASSNTVPSYNEQFF. The genes are TRBV6-2 or TRBV6-3 and TRBJ2-1; TCRdb indicates TRBD1, and absent DNA this call remains unverified. The CDR3 has 15 amino acids. The germline V gene encodes CDR1 MNHEY and CDR2 SVGEGT.